Sequencing of this T cell receptor beta chain was carried out in a study of T cell repertoires in cytomegalovirus infection (dated 2019 in TCRdb). Notes on the research overall: Donor HLA type was relevant to the analysis, as public TCR beta signatures indicated carriage of CMV infection together with the matching HLA type. Overall results and qualifications from the work: The ex vivo response was dominated by HLA-C-restricted CMV-specific TCR beta clonotypes, and the single most frequent clonotype in two of eight donors was supplied by these HLA-C-restricted clonotypes. In both this cohort and an independent cohort of a few hundred donors, the cumulative frequency of public TCR beta family members distinguished carriers of CMV infection plus the relevant HLA type.

Reading the germline V gene gives CDR1 SGDLS and CDR2 YYNGEE. V ends up 3 bases short and J 6 bases short, with an unmatched junction base count of 14. The CDR3, cysteine through phenylalanine, is 16 amino acids long. Just CDR3 DNA is preserved here, 48 bases in frame from base 1. Details on this clonotype: Its antigen target is currently unknown. Base-call qualities are not available, and no considerably larger clone is one nucleotide away.

Sequencing used an Illumina HiSeq 1500. In TCRdb, the public reads were trimmed at Q25 with fastp and aligned with MiXCR, with productive beta chains retained. Entries that share a CDR3 protein sequence are merged under the most common genes and DNA. The sample table shows 250,000 to 300,000 distinct CDR3 sequences, and about 25% are seen once. The top ten constitute approximately 15% of the sample. The V and J segments used are TRBV9 and TRBJ1-2; 7 bases in the junction line up with TRBD1. The receptor's source is a human donor in good health (CMV status not recorded). Some clones in this sample may be carry-over from other donors' samples. The material sequenced was PBMCs. The CDR3 sequence is CASSARTGALSDGYTF. The bases are TGTGCCAGCAGCGCCAGAACAGGGGCCCTCTCTGATGGCTACACCTTC.